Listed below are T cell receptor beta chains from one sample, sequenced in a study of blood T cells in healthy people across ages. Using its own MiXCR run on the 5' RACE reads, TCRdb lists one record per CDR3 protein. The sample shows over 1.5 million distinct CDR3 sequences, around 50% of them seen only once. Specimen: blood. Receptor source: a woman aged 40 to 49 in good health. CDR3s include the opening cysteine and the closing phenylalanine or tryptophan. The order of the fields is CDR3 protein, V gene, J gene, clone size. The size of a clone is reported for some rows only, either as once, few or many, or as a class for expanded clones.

CSARRDAGSTEAFF	TRBV20-1	TRBJ1-1	once
CASSQHRSVGYEQYF	TRBV4-1	TRBJ2-7	NA
CSAGAVEWDNEQFF	TRBV20-1	TRBJ2-1	NA
CASSMEGETQYF	TRBV5-1	TRBJ2-5	few
CASSLDFTQYF	TRBV12-3/TRBV12-4	TRBJ2-3	once
CASSEFGQGIGYTF	TRBV25-1	TRBJ1-2	NA
CASSEAKAQGLTNIQYF	TRBV2	TRBJ2-4	once
CATKRGEVGYGYTF	TRBV28	TRBJ1-2	NA
CSAAPSVNEQFF	TRBV20-1	TRBJ2-1	NA
CASSYSGNMKGEASYEQYF	TRBV6-5	TRBJ2-7	NA
CASSDSARPYEQYF	TRBV10-2	TRBJ2-7	few
CASSPNLWGRTDQETQYF	TRBV7-9	TRBJ2-5	few
CASSLVRRGRLNIQYF	TRBV13	TRBJ2-4	NA
CASGLPGVTNEKLFF	TRBV6-6	TRBJ1-4	NA
CASSLLGVITNGYTF	TRBV7-9	TRBJ1-2	NA
CSAQRQGGLNTEAFF	TRBV20-1	TRBJ1-1	NA
CASSLGLIYNEQFF	TRBV5-6	TRBJ2-1	NA
CASSYSGRGRKGGTTDTQYF	TRBV6-5	TRBJ2-3	NA
CASSFRGTGGHEQYF	TRBV6-2/TRBV6-3	NA	few
CASSVAGTVQPQHF	TRBV5-5	TRBJ1-5	NA
CASSHLDRNYGYTF	TRBV3-1	TRBJ1-2	NA
CASIGGSGAAYQETQYF	TRBV28	TRBJ2-5	NA